Detailed here is one T cell receptor (beta chain). This sample is drawn from a study of OX40 agonist ivuxolimab in advanced cancers. This CDR3 spans 13 amino acids. Trimming pared 3 bases from V and 6 bases from J, leaving 12 bases between. Germline loops: CDR1 SGHTA, CDR2 FQGNSA. Repertoires were generated with immunoSEQ multiplex PCR, while TCRdb's copy carries only in-frame clones and drops some. In the table there are almost 90,000 clones, about nine tenths of which are singletons. V usage is TRBV7-2 and J usage is TRBJ2-7; possible D gene TRBD1, 5 bases. The receptor's source is an adult with an advanced solid tumor such as melanoma, head and neck, liver or kidney cancer. Sequencing was performed on CD4+ or CD8+ T cells sorted from blood, taken in a trial of the OX40 agonist ivuxolimab. CDR3: CASSLLGESEQYF. The DNA of the CDR3 is TGTGCCAGCAGCTTGTTAGGGGAATCCGAGCAGTACTTC. Based on the CDR3 plus reference TRBV7-2 and TRBJ2-7, the full variable domain is GAGVSQSPSNKVTEKGKDVELRCDPISGHTALYWYRQSLGQGLEFLIYFQGNSAPDKSGLPSDRFSAERTGGSVSTLTIQRTQQEDSAVYLCASSLLGESEQYFGPGTRLTVT.